This T cell receptor (beta chain) was sequenced during a study of OX40 agonist ivuxolimab in advanced cancers. At the level of the study: Ivuxolimab was delivered to patients intravenously every 2 weeks at doses spanning 0.01 to 10 mg/kg.

Patients were excluded for autoimmune disease history or systemic immunosuppression. Study findings and constraints: Among T cells, CD8+ cells averaged more expanded clones than CD4+ cells. Clonal expansion by week 6 occurred in CD4+ and CD8+ blood T cells (at 0.1 to 3.0 mg/kg).

The repertoire was sequenced with immunoSEQ multiplex PCR; TCRdb's copy has only in-frame clones and lacks some. The sample has some 150,000 clones; about nine tenths are singletons. The V gene end was trimmed by 6 bases and the J gene end by 0 bases; junction bases not matched to a gene: 10. The CDR3 has 17 amino acids. Germline CDR1 SNHLY, CDR2 FYNNEI. As concerns this clone: Its antigen remains unidentified.

The specimen was CD4+ or CD8+ T cells sorted from blood, collected in a trial of the OX40 agonist ivuxolimab. The chain carries TRBV2 and TRBJ1-1, with 10 bases matching TRBD1. The clonotype was recovered from an adult with an advanced solid tumor such as melanoma, head and neck, liver or kidney cancer. CDR3 protein: CASRAGGQGSMNTEAFF. The CDR3 DNA is TGTGCCAGCAGGGCCGGGGGACAGGGGAGTATGAACACTGAAGCTTTCTTT.